Listed here are 4 T cell receptor beta chains from one sample, sequenced in a study of siplizumab effects on memory and regulatory T cells. Repertoires were generated with immunoSEQ multiplex PCR, while TCRdb's copy carries only in-frame clones and drops some. This sample has about 99,000 clones; roughly 93% occur once, and the top ten carry around 0.62%. The sample taken for sequencing was Tregs sorted from blood. The receptors were gathered from a human donor in good health.

The J gene is TRBJ2-5, the V gene TRBV19; the D gene is possibly TRBD1 (6 bases). V was shortened by 6 bases and J by 5 bases, with 19 bases between the two germline ends. CDR1 LNHDA and CDR2 SQIVND come from the germline V gene (reference sequence). The CDR3 contains 15 residues. CDR3 sequence (DNA): TGTGCCAGTAGGCTAACAGGGACACCCTGGGAGACCCAGTACTTC. Residues: CASRLTGTPWETQYF.

The chain carries TRBV13 and TRBJ1-1; 8 nucleotides align to TRBD1. V dropped 5 bases and J dropped 1; count of bases not matched to a gene: 9. CDR3 size: 16 residues. The germline gives CDR1 PRHDT, CDR2 FYEKMQ (reference sequence). CDR3 protein: CASSTRQGQANTEAFF. The DNA for the CDR3 is TGTGCCAGCAGCACAAGACAGGGACAGGCGAACACTGAAGCTTTCTTT.

The V gene is TRBV5-3, the J gene TRBJ1-2; no clear D gene. TRBV5-3 counts as an open reading frame of uncertain function. The length of the CDR3 is 12 residues. Deletions cut 0 bases from V and 6 bases from J, with 6 bases between. CDR3 sequence (DNA): TGTGCCAGAAGCTTGGCAGAACATGGCTACACCTTC. Amino acids: CARSLAEHGYTF.

The chain is built from TRBV7-3 and TRBJ2-2, with D possibly TRBD1 on 6 matching bases. Trimming cost V 5 bases and J 7 bases, with 14 bases left between them. The CDR3 contains 14 residues. Germline V CDR1 and CDR2: SGHTA, FQGTGA. In DNA, the CDR3 is TGTGCCAGCAGCCCGCAACAGGGTTTCGGGGAGCTGTTTTTT. Amino acids: CASSPQQGFGELFF.